The text below deals with one T cell receptor beta chain. This record comes from a study of shared clonotypes between healthy human individuals. The ends lost 0 bases at V and 4 bases at J; junction bases unmatched: 8. The CDR3 has 17 residues. Looked up from germline, CDR1 is MDHEN and CDR2 is SYDVKM. With CCR7-negative CD45RA+ TemRA cells, CD45RO+ cells were combined in CD8 memory. TCRdb's table, derived via immunoSEQ multiplex PCR, lists solely in-frame clones and lacks some. There are 100,000 or so clones in the sample; around 68% occur only once, and roughly a quarter lies in the top ten. The sample consisted of memory CD8+ T cells sorted from blood. The subset: CD45RO+ cells pooled with CCR7-negative TemRA cells. The chain couples TRBV28 to TRBJ2-1, with 8 positions matching TRBD2. The receptor was isolated from a woman aged 25 to 39 in good health. CDR3 protein: CASSLWFREGDYNEQFF. Written as DNA, the CDR3 is TGTGCCAGCAGTTTATGGTTTCGGGAGGGAGATTACAATGAGCAGTTCTTC.